This T cell receptor beta chain was retrieved from a study of shared clonotypes between healthy human individuals (dated by TCRdb to 2018 to 2020). Background on the whole study: The cohort included three men and a couple of women between 18 and 49 years of age. For each donor, CD4 naive and CD4 memory were each run on three plates, CD8 naive on two plates, and CD8 memory on one plate. To estimate repertoire size and how much clonotype sharing occurs between individuals, the study deeply sequenced the blood TCR repertoires of about five healthy adults. To increase sequencing depth and limit assay-specific biases, TCR repertoire library preparation and sequencing were carried out by different laboratories using diverse techniques. Each donor's leukapheresis produced roughly between roughly 0.85 and 10 billion PBMCs.

This clone was observed at least ten times. What this receptor recognizes is not known. No base-level quality is on record; no much larger clone is a single base apart. Healthy HIV-negative adults with no recently reported acute infections or vaccinations were included as donors. Every donor was a Caucasian adult residing in Nashville, Tennessee, USA. CD4+ T cells were enriched by magnetic negative selection, after which naive cells were positively selected on CD45RA and the negative fraction was taken as the memory subset. Blood was obtained by leukapheresis, after which PBMCs were separated by Ficoll-Histopaque density gradient centrifugation and cryopreserved in liquid nitrogen vapor phase. Purity and quantity of every magnetically sorted T cell population were checked by analytical flow cytometry. Each sorted fraction had its genomic DNA isolated and then quantified by UV absorbance on a Nanodrop 2000c.

Using the deep immunoSEQ assay, TCR CDR3 regions were amplified from genomic DNA by multiplex PCR. For each cell subset, the extracted genomic DNA was distributed evenly across all wells of several immunoSEQ 96-well plates, and each plate served as one replicate. For sorted subsets, each replicate PCR was loaded with about 0.2 ug genomic DNA, equivalent to 25,000 to 35,000 T cell genomes. Purified libraries were quantified with a Qubit 3.0 fluorometer, sized on a Bioanalyzer 2100, and re-quantified with the KAPA Library Quantification kit. Every immunoSEQ 96-well plate was sequenced on a dedicated single-read 150-cycle Illumina NextSeq 550 flow cell. The original methods were these. Because the immunoSEQ output included only junctional sequences and no quality scores, the filtering could not be the same as the filtering used for full-length reads. Sequences were annotated with PyIR, a Python wrapper for IgBLAST v1.9, and V/J genes and CDR3 were assigned using IMGT germline references. Reads were filtered out if the reads had weak V/J assignments (E-value above 1e-6), no CDR3, stop codons, out-of-frame junctions, or ambiguous translated residues. V3J clonotypes were defined as sequences sharing the same inferred V gene, J gene, and CDR3 amino acid sequence. Percentage overlap between repertoires was calculated by dividing the number of shared unique clonotypes by the size of the smaller repertoire. Repertoire richness was assessed with RTK rarefaction, the Chao1 estimator, and Recon v2.1 estimates of unobserved clonotypes. Generation probabilities were computed with OLGA for all TCRbeta clonotypes obtained by the gDNA method from several donors. TCRdb took this table from immuneACCESS and kept in-frame rearrangements with V and J called. Such tables lack part of the clones; where checked against another copy, unresolved V genes explain under half of the gap, and the rest is unexplained. From that table come the V and J calls and clone size; the DNA was used to work out D and trimming. Across this sample there are hundreds of thousands of clones, with approximately 79% seen only once. Approximately 1.8% of the sample is held by the ten biggest clonotypes.

The germline V gene encodes CDR1 MRHNA and CDR2 SNTAGT. Trimmed from V: 4 bases; trimmed from J: 6 bases; junction bases lacking a gene match: 13. The CDR3, cysteine through phenylalanine, is 17 amino acids long. The kept DNA is CDR3 alone, 51 bases in frame from the first base. Beyond this particular receptor, the publication reports: Estimated clonotype richness was generally larger for naive than for memory subsets. Compared with non-shared clonotypes, the clonotypes found in all four sorted-subset donors had higher generation probabilities. Pairwise subsampling indicated that sequencing depth was expected to affect the degree of clonotype sharing among donors. Sampling was restricted to blood, and TCR repertoires in tissues likely differ from the TCR repertoires found in blood. Sharing across a few donors was observed for around 5% of naive CD4, less than 4% of naive CD8, roughly 2.3% of memory CD4, and roughly 0.4% of memory CD8 clonotypes. Rarefaction of sorted-subset datasets indicated incomplete sequencing despite the large sequencing depth. Because the study included only a small number of donors, the genetic and exposure-history diversity represented was limited.

The chain was built from TRBV6-4 and TRBJ2-1; 9 bases in the middle match TRBD2. This TCR was recovered from a woman in her 30s in good health. Source material: memory CD4+ T cells sorted from blood. The meaning of the sample's cell subset or site label: CD45RA-negative fraction. The DNA reads as follows: TGTGCCAGCAGTGGGGTAGCGGGAGCAGGGGGACTCAATGAGCAGTTCTTC. Its product reads: CASSGVAGAGGLNEQFF.